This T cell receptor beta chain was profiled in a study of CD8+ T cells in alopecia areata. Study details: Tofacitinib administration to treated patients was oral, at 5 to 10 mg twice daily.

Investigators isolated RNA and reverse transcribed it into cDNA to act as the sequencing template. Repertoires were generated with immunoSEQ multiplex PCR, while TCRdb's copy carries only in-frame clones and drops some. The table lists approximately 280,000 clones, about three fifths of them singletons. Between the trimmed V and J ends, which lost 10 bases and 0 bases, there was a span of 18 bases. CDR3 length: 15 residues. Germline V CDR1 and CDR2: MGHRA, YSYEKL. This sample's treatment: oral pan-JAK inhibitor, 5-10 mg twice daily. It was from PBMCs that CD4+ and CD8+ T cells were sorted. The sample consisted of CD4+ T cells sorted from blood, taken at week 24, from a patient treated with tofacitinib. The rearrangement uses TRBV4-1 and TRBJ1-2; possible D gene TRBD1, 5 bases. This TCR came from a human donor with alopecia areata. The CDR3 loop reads CATTGRTTANYGYTF. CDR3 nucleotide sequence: TGCGCCACCACAGGACGGACCACGGCTAACTATGGCTACACCTTC.